The present entry profiles one T cell receptor (beta chain) with its context. The sample comes from a study of blood T cells in healthy people across ages. This CDR3 has 13 residues. The germline V and J ends were trimmed by 5 bases and 5 bases, with 12 bases remaining between them. CDR1 is SEHNR, CDR2 FQNEAQ, per germline (reference sequence). For the second PCR, which ran for roughly 7 to 11 cycles, a sample-barcoded 5' primer and a J-beta primer mix were used. MiXCR, run by TCRdb on the 5' RACE reads, gives a single entry per CDR3 protein. This table has about 1 million distinct CDR3 sequences, almost 25% appearing once. Another study also made use of these data, one on T cells of mothers and their children. That publication notes: The donor cohort consisted of a few healthy Caucasian mothers and their six children. Maternal samples each gave over 8.5 million TCR beta CDR3 reads, and child samples roughly 3 million each. Similar thymic selection effects on TCR recombination output appear in pairs, both related and unrelated.

V and J are TRBV7-9 and TRBJ2-5; maybe TRBD2 (5 bases). The TCR comes from a girl aged 2 to 10 in good health. Material: blood. CDR3: CASSELDWETQYF. The CDR3 nucleotides are TGTGCCAGCAGCGAACTAGATTGGGAGACCCAGTACTTC.